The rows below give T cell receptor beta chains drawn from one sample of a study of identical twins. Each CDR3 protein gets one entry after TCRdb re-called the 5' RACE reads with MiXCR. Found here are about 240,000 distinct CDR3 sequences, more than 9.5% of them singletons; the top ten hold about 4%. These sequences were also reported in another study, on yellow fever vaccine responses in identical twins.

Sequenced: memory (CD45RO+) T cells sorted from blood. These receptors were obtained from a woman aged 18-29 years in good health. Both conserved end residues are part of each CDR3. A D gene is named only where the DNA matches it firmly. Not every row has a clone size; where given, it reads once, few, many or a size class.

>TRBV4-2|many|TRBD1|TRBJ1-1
TGTGCCAGCAGCCAGACAGGGGTCGGGGACACTGAAGCTTTCTTT
CASSQTGVGDTEAFF
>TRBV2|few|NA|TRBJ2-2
TGTGCCAGCACAAGGGATAACGCGAACACCGGGGAGCTGTTTTTT
CASTRDNANTGELFF
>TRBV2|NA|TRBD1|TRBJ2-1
TGTGCCAGCAGTCGAGAGGGACAGGTTAACTCCTACAATGAGCAGTTCTTC
CASSREGQVNSYNEQFF
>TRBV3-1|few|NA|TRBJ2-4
TGTGCCAGCAGCCAGGGCACGAGCATTCAGTACTTC
CASSQGTSIQYF
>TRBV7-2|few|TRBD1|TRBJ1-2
TGTGCCAGCAGCTTTTCCAGGGGGATGGAAAGCTACACCTTC
CASSFSRGMESYTF
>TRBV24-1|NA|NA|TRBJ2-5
TGTGCCACCAGTCAACCGGGGACTGACCAAGAGAACCAGTACTTC
CATSQPGTDQENQYF
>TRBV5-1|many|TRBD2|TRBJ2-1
TGCGCCAGCAGCAACCTAGCGGAACTTTACAATGAGCAGTTCTTC
CASSNLAELYNEQFF
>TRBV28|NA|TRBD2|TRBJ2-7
TGTGCCAGGACTAGCGGGACCTACGAGCAGTACTTC
CARTSGTYEQYF
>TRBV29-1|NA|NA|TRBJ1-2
TGCAGCGTTGGGGACCTAGTTAGATATGGCTACACCTTC
CSVGDLVRYGYTF
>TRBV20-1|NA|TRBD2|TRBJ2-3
TGCAGTGCATCTCCGGGACTAGCGGGAGTTAGGGGAGATACGCAGTATTTT
CSASPGLAGVRGDTQYF
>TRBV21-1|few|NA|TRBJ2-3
TGTGCCAGCAGCAAAGGGCTAGCGGGAGACACAGATACGCAGTATTTT
CASSKGLAGDTDTQYF
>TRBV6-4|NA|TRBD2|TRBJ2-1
TGTGCCAGCAGTATAAGTGCGGGAGAGACATGGCAGTTCTTC
CASSISAGETWQFF
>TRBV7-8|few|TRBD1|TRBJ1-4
TGTGCCAGCAGCGCCGCGACAGGGCCCTTGGTTAATGAAAAACTGTTTTTT
CASSAATGPLVNEKLFF
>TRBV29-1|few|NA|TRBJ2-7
TGCAGCGCCGGTTTCGTGGGAGGCTACGAGCAGTACTTC
CSAGFVGGYEQYF
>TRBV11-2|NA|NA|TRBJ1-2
TGTGCCAGCAGCCAGGGGCAGGGAGGCTACACCTTC
CASSQGQGGYTF
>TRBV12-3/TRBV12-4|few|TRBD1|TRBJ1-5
TGTGCCAGCAGTCCCTCGGACAGGGGGGTGAATCAGCCCCAGCATTTT
CASSPSDRGVNQPQHF
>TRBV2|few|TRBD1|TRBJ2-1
TGTGCCAGCATTTTTCGGACAGGCTACAATGAGCAGTTCTTC
CASIFRTGYNEQFF
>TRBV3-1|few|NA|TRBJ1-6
TGTGCCAGCAGCCAAAACAGCGGTTTACCCCTCCACTTT
CASSQNSGLPLHF
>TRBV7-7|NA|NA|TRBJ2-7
TGTGCTAGCAGCCCCTCGATTGGAGCCGAGCAGTACTTC
CASSPSIGAEQYF
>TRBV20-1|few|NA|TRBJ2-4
TGCAGTGCTAATCTAACACCGGGACACAGGATTCAGTACTTC
CSANLTPGHRIQYF
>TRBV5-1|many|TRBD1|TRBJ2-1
TGCGCCAGCAGCGTGTGGTTGGGGACAGGGGTTATCAATGAGCAGTTCTTC
CASSVWLGTGVINEQFF
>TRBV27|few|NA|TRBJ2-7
TGTGCCAGCAGTTTTGCATTTAGCTCCTACGAGCAGTACTTC
CASSFAFSSYEQYF
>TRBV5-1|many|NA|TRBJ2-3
TGCGCCAGCAGCTTGGAAGGGGGTACCACAGATACGCAGTATTTT
CASSLEGGTTDTQYF
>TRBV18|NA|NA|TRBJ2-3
TGTGCCAGCTCACCACCAGTAGACGCAGATACGCAGTATTTT
CASSPPVDADTQYF
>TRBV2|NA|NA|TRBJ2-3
TGTGCCAGCTCCCGGGACTCATCCACCGCAGATACGCAGTATTTT
CASSRDSSTADTQYF
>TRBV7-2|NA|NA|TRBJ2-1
TGTGCCAGCAGCTTAGCGGGGCAGAAGGTTGAGCAGTTCTTC
CASSLAGQKVEQFF
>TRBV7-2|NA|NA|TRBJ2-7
TGTGCCAGCAGCTTAGTGGGCCGAGATTCCTACGAGCAGTACTTC
CASSLVGRDSYEQYF
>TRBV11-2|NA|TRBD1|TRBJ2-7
TGTGCCAGCAGCTGGGGACAGTACTCCTACGAGCAGTACTTC
CASSWGQYSYEQYF
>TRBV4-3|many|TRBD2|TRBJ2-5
TGCGCCAGCAGCAGCCGGACTAGCGGGAGGGAAGAGACCCAGTACTTC
CASSSRTSGREETQYF
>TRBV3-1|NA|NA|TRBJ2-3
TGTGCCAGCAGCCAAGTTGAGGCAGATACGCAGTATTTT
CASSQVEADTQYF
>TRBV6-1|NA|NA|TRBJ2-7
TGTGCCAGCAGTGAAGCGATGGACACCTCCTACGAGCAGTACTTC
CASSEAMDTSYEQYF
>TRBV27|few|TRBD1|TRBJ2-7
TGTGCCAGCAGTTTTTGGGATCCGGGACAGGGACTCTACGAGCAGTACTTC
CASSFWDPGQGLYEQYF
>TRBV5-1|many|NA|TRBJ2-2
TGCGCCAGCAGGACTACCGGGGAGCTGTTTTTT
CASRTTGELFF